These T cell receptor beta chains were read from a single sample in a study of beta chain features in type 1 diabetes. Profiling relied on immunoSEQ multiplex PCR, and the TCRdb table lists in-frame clones only, not all of them. The data show under 950,000 clones, roughly 15% seen once. Sequencing was performed on naive CD4+ T cells from blood. The source of these receptors is a young woman in good health. The CDR3 runs from the conserved cysteine through the conserved F or W. D genes are given only for firm matches. A row's size may be missing; if present it is once, few, many or a size class.

few	TRBD2	TRBV5-1	17	TRBJ2-7	CASSLGGTSRSYEEQYF	TGCGCCAGCAGCTTGGGGGGGACTAGCCGGTCCTACGAGGAGCAGTACTTC
NA	NA	TRBV10-3	13	TRBJ1-2	CAISARGNYGYTF	TGTGCCATCAGTGCCAGGGGTAACTATGGCTACACCTTC
few	NA	TRBV6-5	15	TRBJ2-3	CASSYQGPSTDTQYF	TGTGCCAGCAGTTATCAGGGTCCAAGCACAGATACGCAGTATTTT
few	NA	TRBV4-3	18	TRBJ2-1	CASSQESPGWQGINEQFF	TGCGCCAGCAGCCAAGAAAGTCCGGGATGGCAGGGTATAAATGAGCAGTTCTTC
NA	NA	TRBV4-1	13	TRBJ1-4	CASSLRTDEKLFF	TGCGCCAGCAGCCTTCGGACGGATGAAAAACTGTTTTTT
NA	NA	TRBV6-5	14	TRBJ2-5	CASSYSAGQETQYF	TGTGCCAGCAGTTATTCCGCGGGACAAGAGACCCAGTACTTC
NA	NA	TRBV7-2	14	TRBJ2-1	CASSLLSSYNEQFF	TGTGCCAGCTCACTCTTAAGCTCCTACAATGAGCAGTTCTTC
few	NA	TRBV19	14	TRBJ2-2	CASSVVLRTGELFF	TGTGCCAGTAGTGTCGTCTTGCGCACCGGGGAGCTGTTTTTT
NA	NA	TRBV4-3	14	TRBJ2-5	CASSQEAPAGTQYF	TGCGCCAGCAGCCAAGAAGCCCCGGCCGGGACCCAGTACTTC
few	NA	TRBV10-3	16	TRBJ2-3	CAISGRAGSSTDTQYF	TGTGCCATCAGTGGAAGGGCGGGATCTAGCACAGATACGCAGTATTTT
NA	NA	TRBV18	11	TRBJ2-7	CASSLSLEQYF	TGTGCCAGCTCCCTCTCCCTCGAGCAGTACTTC
few	TRBD1	TRBV2	12	TRBJ2-7	CASSWTGDEQYF	TGTGCCAGCAGTTGGACAGGTGACGAGCAGTACTTC
NA	TRBD1	TRBV5-1	13	TRBJ2-7	CASSLGSRDRAYF	TGCGCCAGCAGCTTGGGGTCGCGGGACAGGGCTTACTTC
NA	TRBD1	TRBV5-4	17	TRBJ1-2	CASSLRTGDRRDYGYTF	TGTGCCAGCAGCTTGCGGACAGGGGACCGAAGAGACTATGGCTACACCTTC
few	TRBD2	TRBV2	18	TRBJ2-1	CASSEGETSGSLHNEQFF	TGTGCCAGCAGTGAAGGCGAGACTAGCGGGAGCCTACACAATGAGCAGTTCTTC
NA	TRBD2	TRBV7-2	14	TRBJ2-3	CASSDGTSTDTQYF	TGTGCCAGCAGCGACGGGACTAGTACAGATACGCAGTATTTT
few	NA	TRBV25-1	14	TRBJ1-5	CASSVAGPDQPQHF	TGTGCCAGCAGTGTGGCAGGGCCTGATCAGCCCCAGCATTTT
NA	NA	TRBV19	14	TRBJ2-2	CASSILAISGELFF	TGTGCCAGTAGTATATTGGCGATTTCCGGGGAGCTGTTTTTT
NA	TRBD2	TRBV5-4	16	TRBJ2-2	CASSASGRAITGELFF	TGTGCCAGCAGCGCTAGCGGGAGGGCCATCACCGGGGAGCTGTTTTTT
NA	TRBD2	TRBV11-1	17	TRBJ2-7	CASSLWSRLAGVGEQYF	TGTGCCAGCAGCTTATGGTCCCGACTAGCGGGAGTAGGCGAGCAGTACTTC
NA	TRBD2	TRBV7-2	16	TRBJ2-7	CASSLVASGPSYEQYF	TGTGCCAGCAGCTTAGTGGCTAGCGGACCCTCCTACGAGCAGTACTTC
once	TRBD1	TRBV7-6	14	TRBJ2-3	CASSARTGGSTQYF	TGTGCCAGCAGCGCCCGGACAGGGGGAAGTACGCAGTATTTT
few	NA	TRBV7-8	15	TRBJ2-5	CASSHRRVVLETQYF	TGTGCCAGCAGCCACAGGAGGGTAGTTCTCGAGACCCAGTACTTC
NA	NA	TRBV15	14	TRBJ2-7	CATSGKVSSYEQYF	TGTGCCACCAGCGGAAAAGTAAGCTCCTACGAGCAGTACTTC
NA	TRBD1	TRBV6-6	14	TRBJ1-5	CASSGQGVNQPQHF	TGTGCCAGCAGTGGACAGGGGGTTAATCAGCCCCAGCATTTT
NA	TRBD2	TRBV28	14	TRBJ2-7	CASSGGSGSYEQYF	TGTGCCAGCAGCGGGGGAAGCGGGAGTTACGAGCAGTACTTC
NA	NA	TRBV20-1	11	TRBJ2-1	CRTSLVDEQFF	TGCAGGACTAGTCTCGTCGATGAGCAGTTCTTC
NA	NA	TRBV5-8	11	TRBJ2-7	CASSWGDEQYF	TGTGCCAGCAGCTGGGGCGACGAGCAGTACTTC
NA	NA	TRBV9	16	TRBJ2-2	CASSVVDLPSTGELFF	TGTGCCAGCAGCGTAGTGGACTTACCGAGCACCGGGGAGCTGTTTTTT
few	TRBD2	TRBV7-6	15	TRBJ2-3	CASSLGLAESYTQYF	TGTGCCAGCAGCTTAGGACTAGCGGAGAGCTATACGCAGTATTTT
few	TRBD2	TRBV7-2	15	TRBJ2-4	CASSRDGGAKNIQYF	TGTGCCAGCAGCCGAGACGGGGGGGCCAAAAACATTCAGTACTTC
NA	NA	TRBV15	16	TRBJ2-4	CATKYSQGSRGNIQYF	TGTGCCACCAAATATTCCCAGGGGAGTAGAGGAAACATTCAGTACTTC
few	NA	TRBV7-3	13	TRBJ2-7	CASSLSRGYEQYF	TGTGCCAGCAGCTTATCCAGGGGCTACGAGCAGTACTTC
NA	NA	TRBV9	13	TRBJ2-5	CASSVSLQETQYF	TGTGCCAGCAGCGTCTCCCTCCAAGAGACCCAGTACTTC
NA	NA	TRBV18	15	TRBJ1-2	CASSPGAGSNYGYTF	TGTGCCAGCTCACCAGGGGCAGGCTCAAACTATGGCTACACCTTC
NA	NA	TRBV25-1	15	TRBJ1-6	CASSERQSGDSPLHF	TGTGCCAGCAGTGAACGACAGTCAGGTGATTCACCCCTCCACTTT
once	TRBD1	TRBV7-9	12	TRBJ2-1	CASEQGVHEQFF	TGTGCCAGCGAACAGGGGGTTCATGAGCAGTTCTTC
few	NA	TRBV14	13	TRBJ2-7	CASSQEIRSEQYF	TGTGCCAGCAGCCAAGAAATCAGATCCGAGCAGTACTTC
NA	TRBD2	TRBV7-2	15	TRBJ2-1	CASSAGTSGYNEQFF	TGTGCCAGCAGCGCGGGGACTAGCGGTTACAATGAGCAGTTCTTC
once	NA	TRBV10-3	14	TRBJ2-7	CAIRSLTSSYEQYF	TGTGCCATTAGAAGCCTCACGAGCTCCTACGAGCAGTACTTC
NA	TRBD2	TRBV6-5	14	TRBJ2-2	CASNSGSGTGELFF	TGTGCCAGCAACAGCGGGAGTGGTACCGGGGAGCTGTTTTTT
NA	NA	TRBV2	15	TRBJ2-7	CASRQQGPSSYEQYF	TGTGCCAGCAGGCAACAGGGCCCCAGCTCCTACGAGCAGTACTTC
NA	NA	TRBV18	16	TRBJ1-3	CASSPAQLLSGNTIYF	TGTGCCAGCTCACCGGCACAGTTGCTCTCTGGAAACACCATATATTTT
NA	NA	TRBV7-3	16	TRBJ2-2	CASSPDGLLATGELFF	TGTGCCAGCAGCCCGGACGGACTCCTCGCCACCGGGGAGCTGTTTTTT
few	NA	TRBV7-9	13	TRBJ1-2	CASSAWAGFGYTF	TGTGCCAGCAGCGCGTGGGCAGGCTTTGGCTACACCTTC
NA	TRBD2	TRBV5-4	15	TRBJ2-1	CASSLQAGAYNEQFF	TGTGCCAGCAGCTTGCAGGCGGGAGCCTACAATGAGCAGTTCTTC